This T cell receptor (beta chain) was recorded in a study of blood T cells in healthy people across ages. For the study at large: Template-switching capture recovered about one barcoded beta molecule per two T cells.

Germline loops: CDR1 SEHNR, CDR2 FQNEAQ (reference sequence). Trimming left V 5 bases short and J 8 bases short, with 15 bases between. The CDR3 runs 13 residues. A sample-barcoded 5' primer and a J-beta primer mix were used in a second PCR of about 7 to 12 cycles. TCRdb re-called the 5' RACE reads through MiXCR, storing one row per CDR3 protein. The sample has 1.6 million or so distinct CDR3 sequences, almost 35% seen once. Many counts were recorded for this clonotype. The TCR sequence derives from a woman aged 25 to 39 in good health. The sample taken for sequencing was blood. The genes are TRBV7-9 and TRBJ1-2, with D possibly TRBD1 on 5 matching bases. The CDR3 sequence: CASSPTEGLGYTF. The CDR3, as DNA: TGTGCCAGCAGCCCCACGGAGGGACTCGGCTACACCTTC.